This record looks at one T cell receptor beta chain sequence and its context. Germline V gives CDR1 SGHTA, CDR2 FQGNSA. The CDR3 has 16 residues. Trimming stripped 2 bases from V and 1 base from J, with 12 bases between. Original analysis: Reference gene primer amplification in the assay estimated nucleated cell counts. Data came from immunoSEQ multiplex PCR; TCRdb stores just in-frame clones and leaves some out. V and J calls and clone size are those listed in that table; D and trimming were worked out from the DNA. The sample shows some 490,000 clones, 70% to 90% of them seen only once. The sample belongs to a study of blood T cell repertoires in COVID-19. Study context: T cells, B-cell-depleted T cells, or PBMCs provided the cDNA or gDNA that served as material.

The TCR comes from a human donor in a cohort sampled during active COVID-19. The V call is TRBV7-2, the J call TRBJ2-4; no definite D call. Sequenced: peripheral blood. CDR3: CASSLIEAFAKNIQYF. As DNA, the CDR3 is TGTGCCAGCAGCTTAATCGAGGCTTTTGCCAAAAACATTCAGTACTTC.